These 13 T cell receptor beta chains were sequenced from one sample in a study of regulatory and conventional T cells in RAG deficiency. Blood CD4+ CD25-low CD127-high conventional T cells supplied the genomic DNA template. The method was immunoSEQ multiplex PCR; TCRdb's version includes in-frame clones alone and lacks a portion of them. The sample shows approximately 48,000 clones, 85% to 90% of them seen only once. These data also formed part of another study, on regulatory T cells. That source adds: The PCR used 52 TRBV and 13 TRBJ primers.

The specimen was CD4+ effector T cells sorted from blood. The source of these receptors is a human donor in good health.

This clone was observed a handful of times. The chain couples TRBV7-8 to TRBJ1-1; the match to TRBD1 covers 8 bases. The V and J ends lost 5 bases and 7 bases, in that order; junction bases with no gene match: 15. Germline CDR1 is SGHVS and CDR2 is FQNEAQ. The CDR3 contains 16 residues. Written as DNA, the CDR3 is TGTGCCAGCAGCCCAGGTACAAGGACAGGGTTTGGTGAAGCTTTCTTT. The encoded protein is CASSPGTRTGFGEAFF.

The CDR3 is CASSLEGWYNSPLHF. The CDR3 region has the DNA TGTGCCAGCAGCTTAGAAGGGTGGTATAATTCACCCCTCCACTTT. The rearrangement joins TRBV7-2 to TRBJ1-6; D is uncertain. Between the trimmed V and J ends, which lost 1 base and 4 bases, there was a span of 8 bases. CDR3 length: 15 residues. Germline assignment: CDR1 SGHTA and CDR2 FQGNSA.

The chain combines TRBV2 with TRBJ1-2, with D unclear. From germline, CDR1 is SNHLY and CDR2 FYNNEI. Trimming removed 6 bases at V and 8 bases at J, with 13 bases between. The CDR3 runs 12 residues. The CDR3 region is CASRSSFGGYTF. DNA for the CDR3: TGTGCCAGCAGGTCCAGTTTTGGAGGCTACACCTTC.

V is TRBV4-2 and J is TRBJ2-1, with 8 bases lining up with TRBD2. Looked up from germline, CDR1 is LGHNA and CDR2 is YNFKEQ. V shed 0 bases and J 1 base; nucleotides not matched to a gene: 8. The CDR3 extends over 18 amino acids. CDR3 sequence: CASSQDPRTSGSYNEQFF. The CDR3 nucleotides are TGTGCCAGCAGCCAAGATCCCCGAACTAGCGGTTCCTACAATGAGCAGTTCTTC.

The chain employs TRBV19 and TRBJ1-5; D gene ambiguous. This CDR3 has 19 amino acids. CDR1 is LNHDA, CDR2 SQIVND, per germline (reference sequence). The ends were cut back, 2 bases at V and 2 bases at J, with 22 bases in the middle. In nucleotides, the CDR3 is TGTGCCAGTAGTATAAGTTTGGGCGGGATTAGAAGGGGCAATCAGCCCCAGCATTTT. Translating it yields CASSISLGGIRRGNQPQHF.

Only a few counts were recorded for this clone. This chain uses TRBV9 with TRBJ1-2, with D perhaps matching TRBD1 (6 bases). Trimming took off 5 bases at V and 1 base at J, with 9 bases between the two ends. Looked up from germline, CDR1 is SGDLS and CDR2 is YYNGEE. The CDR3 is 13 amino acids. This chain's CDR3 is CASRHRDNYGYTF. CDR3 DNA sequence: TGTGCCAGCAGGCACAGGGATAACTATGGCTACACCTTC. The whole variable domain, remainder taken from reference TRBV9 and TRBJ1-2, is DSGVTQTPKHLITATGQRVTLRCSPRSGDLSVYWYQQSLDQGLQFLIQYYNGEERAKGNILERFSAQQFPDLHSELNLSSLELGDSALYFCASRHRDNYGYTFGSGTRLTVV.

The CDR3 sequence is CASSPSGGFGNQPQHF. The DNA of the CDR3 is TGTGCCAGCTCACCGAGCGGCGGATTTGGTAATCAGCCCCAGCATTTT. The V call is TRBV18, the J call TRBJ1-5; D unresolved. Germline V gene sequence: CDR1 KGHSH, CDR2 LQKENI. Trimming stripped 3 bases from V and 4 bases from J, with 16 bases between. The CDR3 extends over 16 amino acids.

This clone was seen just once. The chain employs TRBV2 and TRBJ2-7, with D perhaps TRBD1 (5 bases). CDR1 and CDR2 (germline): SNHLY, FYNNEI. Trimming removed 8 bases from V and 2 bases from J, with 16 bases in between. The CDR3 length is 14 residues. The CDR3 DNA reads as TGTGCCAGCGGCACTGACAGTCCTCCCTACGAGCAGTACTTC. This gives the protein CASGTDSPPYEQYF.

This chain uses TRBV5-4 with TRBJ1-3; D gene ambiguous. CDR1 is SGHNT, CDR2 YYREEE, per germline (reference sequence). This CDR3 is 15 amino acids long. V dropped 4 bases and J dropped 8 bases, with 19 bases sitting between them. In nucleotides, the CDR3 is TGTGCCAGCAGCCCGGACGGTTTCGTCGGAGACACCATATATTTT. Encoded protein: CASSPDGFVGDTIYF. The entire variable domain, with the rest obtained from reference TRBV5-4 and TRBJ1-3, is as follows: ETGVTQSPTHLIKTRGQQVTLRCSSQSGHNTVSWYQQALGQGPQFIFQYYREEENGRGNFPPRFSGLQFPNYSSELNVNALELDDSALYLCASSPDGFVGDTIYFGEGSWLTVV.

The chain combines TRBV14 with TRBJ2-5, with D possibly called TRBD1 or TRBD2 (5 bases each). The V end was cut by 1 base, the J end by 4 bases, with 16 bases between. The CDR3 is 16 residues long. Germline V gene data show CDR1 as SGHDN and CDR2 as FVKESK. The CDR3 DNA is TGTGCCAGCAGCCAAGGACCGGGGCCTACGGGAGAGACCCAGTACTTC. Translating gives CASSQGPGPTGETQYF.

The genes are TRBV5-1 and TRBJ1-1, with a tentative D call TRBD1 (5 bases). V was shortened by 4 bases and J by 3 bases, with 19 bases between the two germline ends. The CDR3 is 16 amino acids. Germline loops: CDR1 SGHRS, CDR2 YFSETQ. DNA of the CDR3: TGCGCCAGCAGCCCTCGGGCAGGGAGGTTGGACACTGAAGCTTTCTTT. Its protein product is CASSPRAGRLDTEAFF.

The chain carries TRBV10-2 and TRBJ2-7, with 14 positions matching TRBD2. CDR1 is WSHSY, CDR2 SAAADI, per germline. J gave up 4 bases and V 7 bases, and 9 bases lay outside the gene matches. This CDR3 is 16 amino acids long. CDR3 in amino acids: CASIPGTSGSGYEQYF. Here the CDR3 DNA reads TGCGCCAGCATTCCCGGGACTAGCGGGAGCGGGTACGAGCAGTACTTC.

V and J are TRBV4-1 and TRBJ2-7; 7 nucleotides agree with TRBD1. The V and J ends lost 0 bases and 6 bases, in that order; junction bases with no gene match: 5. This CDR3 comprises 14 residues. Germline loops: CDR1 MGHRA, CDR2 YSYEKL. CDR3 nucleotides: TGCGCCAGCAGCCAAGATAAGGGGGCTATCGAGCAGTACTTC. Its protein is CASSQDKGAIEQYF.